These 29 T cell receptor beta chains came from one sample sequenced in a study of Graves' ophthalmopathy and Graves' hyperthyroidism. From RNA, the CDR3 regions of TCR beta chains were amplified and sequenced. First-round RT-PCR with HTBI primers preceded a second-round multiplex PCR. TCRdb re-derived calls from the multiplex PCR reads in MiXCR, one entry per CDR3 protein. The sample includes hundreds of thousands of distinct CDR3 sequences, about two fifths of them seen just once. The sample consisted of peripheral blood. These TCRs come from an adult man with Graves' ophthalmopathy.

This chain uses TRBV15 with TRBJ1-2; possibly TRBD1 for D (6 bases). With 1 base removed from V and 11 bases from J, the gap between germline ends came to 20 bases. Germline CDR1 reads LNHNV; CDR2 reads YYDKDF (reference sequence). The CDR3 contains 15 residues. The CDR3, as DNA: TGTGCCACCAGCAGAGTCCGGGGGGGCCAGGGTATTTACACCTTC. As protein: CATSRVRGGQGIYTF.

This clonotype was counted many times. The genes are TRBV19 and TRBJ1-3, with D unresolved. The CDR3 consists of 17 residues. Trimming pared 3 bases from V and 0 bases from J, leaving 15 bases between. Germline CDR1 LNHDA, CDR2 SQIVND (reference sequence). In DNA form, the CDR3 reads TGTGCCAGTAGTATGGGGTTCTTGGGAATCTCTGGAAACACCATATATTTT. This codes for CASSMGFLGISGNTIYF.

The chain combines TRBV5-1 with TRBJ2-2; 7 nucleotides line up with TRBD1. Germline values: CDR1 SGHRS, CDR2 YFSETQ. After removal of 4 bases from V and 9 bases from J, the junction contained 12 bases not matched to a gene. The length of the CDR3 is 15 residues. CDR3 region: CASSRRQGRGRELFF. CDR3 nucleotide sequence: TGCGCCAGCAGCCGACGACAGGGACGAGGGAGGGAGCTGTTTTTT.

This clonotype was picked up a small number of times. The chain's CDR3 is CASSLVRGDNYGYTF. CDR3 DNA: TGTGCCAGCAGCTTAGTACGGGGAGATAACTATGGCTACACCTTC. This chain joins TRBV13 and TRBJ1-2; D gene unclear. The CDR3 length is 15 residues. Trimming removed 1 base from V and 1 base from J, with 10 bases in between. CDR1 PRHDT and CDR2 FYEKMQ come from the germline V gene (reference sequence).

The J gene is TRBJ1-1, the V gene TRBV6-5; D is ambiguous. Trimming cost V 6 bases and J 4 bases, with 12 bases left between them. Germline values: CDR1 MNHEY, CDR2 SVGAGI. This CDR3 is 13 amino acids long. Here the CDR3 DNA reads TGTGCCAGCAGCCCGTGGCGGGGCACTGAAGCTTTCTTT. Translated: CASSPWRGTEAFF.

This clonotype was counted many times. The chain has TRBV29-1 and TRBJ1-1, with D hard to call. CDR1 SQVTM and CDR2 ANQGSEA come from the germline V gene. The ends were cut back, 6 bases at V and 6 bases at J, with 14 bases in the middle. The CDR3 extends over 12 amino acids. CDR3 bases: TGCAGCGTCGAGAGAAACGGGGCTGAAGCTTTCTTT. It translates to CSVERNGAEAFF.

The J gene is TRBJ2-7, the V gene TRBV19; TRBD1 agrees at 8 bases. The CDR3 loop spans 16 amino acids. The junction had 9 bases not matched to a gene; V was cut back by 3 bases and J by 2 bases. CDR1 LNHDA and CDR2 SQIVND come from the germline V gene (reference sequence). CDR3 sequence (DNA): TGTGCCAGTAGTATGGATTTAGGACAGGGAACCTACGAGCAGTACTTC. This codes for CASSMDLGQGTYEQYF.

This chain links TRBV19 with TRBJ1-6; a possible D gene is TRBD1 (6 bases). The germline V gene encodes CDR1 LNHDA and CDR2 SQIVND (reference sequence). CDR3 length equals 13 residues. V was shortened by 1 base and J by 12 bases, with 10 bases between the two germline ends. The CDR3 region is CASSIVAGEPLHF. The CDR3 DNA reads as TGTGCCAGTAGTATAGTCGCAGGGGAACCCCTCCACTTT.

With regard to this clonotype: A much larger clone sits a single nucleotide away, making a read error possible. The V and J genes are TRBV7-2 and TRBJ2-7, with D perhaps TRBD1 (5 bases). V was shortened by 5 bases and J by 2 bases, with 7 bases between the two germline ends. The CDR3 loop spans 12 amino acids. Germline CDR1 is SGHTA and CDR2 is FQGNSA. CDR3 sequence: CTSSQTAYEQYF. As DNA, the CDR3 is TGTACCAGCAGCCAGACAGCCTACGAGCAGTACTTC.

This clonotype has only one observation. V and J are TRBV7-9 and TRBJ1-4; tentative D call: TRBD1 (6 bases). The CDR3 is made up of 15 amino acids. The germline gives CDR1 SEHNR, CDR2 FQNEAQ (reference sequence). V shed 5 bases and J shed 7 bases, with 17 bases lying between them. For the CDR3, the DNA is TGTGCCAGCAGCCCCGTGTTGGGGGGGCCTGAAAAACTGTTTTTT. It is translated as CASSPVLGGPEKLFF.

DNA of the CDR3: TGTGCCAGCAGTTTAGATTATGTACAGGGCGACGAGCAGTACTTC. Translated, it gives CASSLDYVQGDEQYF. V usage is TRBV12-3 or TRBV12-4 and J usage is TRBJ2-7; D might be TRBD1 (6 bases). The V gene lost 1 base and the J gene lost 5 bases, with 15 bases spanning the gap. This CDR3 contains 15 residues.

At least ten counts were recorded for this clonotype. The CDR3 region has the DNA TGTGCCAGCAGCTTATCCCAGGGGGCGACTGGAAACACCATATATTTT. Translating gives CASSLSQGATGNTIYF. The chain uses TRBV11-3 and TRBJ1-3; TRBD1 aligns across 8 bases. J was trimmed by 2 bases and V by 2 bases; bases with no gene match: 5. The CDR3 length is 16 residues. Germline CDR1 reads SGHNT; CDR2 reads YENEEA.

This clonotype has a count of ten or more. The chain couples TRBV12-3 or TRBV12-4 to TRBJ2-5; D not resolved. The CDR3 covers 13 residues. The V end lost 0 bases, the J end lost 5 bases, and 7 bases lay between the germline ends. For the CDR3, the DNA is TGTGCCAGCAGTTTAGCGGCATCGGAGACCCAGTACTTC. This encodes CASSLAASETQYF.

This clonotype occurred many times. The chain couples TRBV7-8 to TRBJ1-5; 7 nucleotides line up with TRBD1. The CDR3 spans 16 residues. Germline CDR1 is SGHVS and CDR2 is FQNEAQ. J lost 2 bases, V lost 3 bases, and 7 bases had no gene match. DNA of the CDR3: TGTGCCAGCAGCTTGTATCTCCAGGGGGGCAATCAGCCCCAGCATTTT. It translates to CASSLYLQGGNQPQHF.

This clonotype has at least ten counts. V gene TRBV10-3 combines with J gene TRBJ2-5; 12 bases are a match to TRBD2. Germline V lookup: CDR1 ENHRY, CDR2 SYGVKD. Unmatched junction bases numbered 7, after V lost 0 bases and J lost 5 bases. This CDR3 has 17 amino acids. The CDR3 region is CAISESPTSGSGETQYF. CDR3 sequence (DNA): TGTGCCATCAGTGAGTCCCCGACTAGCGGGAGTGGCGAGACCCAGTACTTC.

As regards this clonotype: Relative to the germline gene, one junction end is altered; a read error may explain this. This chain links TRBV9 with TRBJ2-6; perhaps TRBD1 as D (6 bases). The CDR3 runs 15 residues. Germline V lookup: CDR1 SGDLS, CDR2 YYNGEE. The CDR3 spells CASSPNGQGANVLTF. CDR3 sequence (DNA): TGCGCCAGCAGCCCGAACGGACAGGGGGCCAACGTCCTGACTTTC.

The rearrangement joins TRBV19 to TRBJ1-2; TRBD1 matches 9 bases. V lost 9 bases to trimming and J lost 4 bases; unmatched junction nucleotides: 12. Germline V gene sequence: CDR1 LNHDA, CDR2 SQIVND (reference sequence). CDR3 length: 15 residues. This chain's CDR3 is CASKTGDRAVYGYTF. The DNA of the CDR3 is TGTGCCAGCAAAACTGGGGACAGGGCCGTCTATGGCTACACCTTC.

This sequence joins TRBV9 and TRBJ2-7; TRBD2 matches at 10 bases. The closer fit of TRBJ2-1 to the DNA end suggests the J call may be wrong. The germline V gene encodes CDR1 SGDLS and CDR2 YYNGEE. The CDR3 is 15 amino acids. CDR3 nucleotides: TGTGCCAGCAGCGTAGGCCTAGCGGGAGTGGATGAGCAGTTCTTC. This sequence encodes CASSVGLAGVDEQFF.

This clonotype occurred a few times. The J gene is TRBJ2-7, the V gene TRBV7-8; 11 positions agree with TRBD2. CDR3 length equals 16 residues. Trimming removed 5 bases from V and 7 bases from J; junction bases left unmatched: 13. Germline CDR1 SGHVS, CDR2 FQNEAQ. The CDR3 is CASSPTSLAGDGEQYF. The CDR3 coding sequence is TGTGCCAGCAGCCCAACCTCACTAGCGGGAGACGGGGAGCAGTACTTC. The full variable domain, its missing parts supplied by reference TRBV7-8 and TRBJ2-7, is GAGVSQSPRYKVAKRGQDVALRCDPISGHVSLFWYQQALGQGPEFLTYFQNEAQLDKSGLPSDRFFAERPEGSVSTLKIQRTQQEDSAVYLCASSPTSLAGDGEQYFGPGTRLTVT.

This sequence joins TRBV24-1 and TRBJ2-2; no definite D call. Germline V gene lookup returns CDR1 KGHDR and CDR2 SFDVKD. The CDR3 totals 15 residues. Between the trimmed V and J ends, which lost 9 bases and 1 base, there was a span of 14 bases. CDR3 region: CATRDKWGNTGELFF. As DNA, the CDR3 is TGTGCCACCCGAGATAAGTGGGGGAACACCGGGGAGCTGTTTTTT.

V is TRBV10-3 and J is TRBJ1-1; TRBD1 might be the D (6 bases). Trimming removed 7 bases from V and 3 bases from J, with 12 bases in between. Germline assignment: CDR1 ENHRY and CDR2 SYGVKD. The CDR3 extends over 13 amino acids. In nucleotides, the CDR3 is TGTGCCATCACCGACGAGGGGGACACTGAAGCTTTCTTT. It codes for CAITDEGDTEAFF.

In this sample, this clonotype turned up a few times. The chain's CDR3 is CASSGSLPEPQYF. The CDR3 region has the DNA TGTGCCAGTAGCGGCAGCCTCCCAGAGCCGCAGTATTTT. The rearrangement uses TRBV19 and TRBJ2-3; no clear D. Between the trimmed V and J ends, which lost 6 bases and 10 bases, there was a span of 17 bases. From germline, CDR1 is LNHDA and CDR2 SQIVND (reference sequence). The CDR3 runs 13 residues.

The J gene is TRBJ2-6, the V gene TRBV5-6; 8 positions match TRBD1. CDR1 is SGHDT and CDR2 is YYEEEE in the germline V gene. The CDR3 has 19 amino acids. J was trimmed by 1 base and V by 0 bases; bases with no gene match: 9. The CDR3 here is CASSLVGQGAGSGANVLTF. CDR3 sequence (DNA): TGTGCCAGCAGCTTGGTGGGTCAGGGGGCCGGTTCTGGGGCCAACGTCCTGACTTTC. The full variable domain, with the rest looked up from reference TRBV5-6 and TRBJ2-6, is DAGVTQSPTHLIKTRGQQVTLRCSPKSGHDTVSWYQQALGQGPQFIFQYYEEEERQRGNFPDRFSGHQFPNYSSELNVNALLLGDSALYLCASSLVGQGAGSGANVLTFGAGSRLTVL.

This clonotype was counted at least ten times. This rearrangement joins TRBV19 to TRBJ2-7, with 8 bases aligning to TRBD1. The ends lost 4 bases at V and 3 bases at J; junction bases unmatched: 11. Germline-derived CDR1 and CDR2 are LNHDA and SQIVND (reference sequence). The CDR3 extends over 16 amino acids. The chain's CDR3 is CASSRARDRPFYEQYF. Written as DNA, the CDR3 is TGTGCCAGTAGTAGGGCGCGGGACAGGCCCTTCTACGAGCAGTACTTC.

Ten or more counts support this clonotype. The rearrangement uses TRBV7-9 and TRBJ1-5, with D perhaps TRBD1 (5 bases). The CDR3 is 13 residues long. Trimming removed 5 bases from V and 5 bases from J, with 10 bases in between. Looked up from germline, CDR1 is SEHNR and CDR2 is FQNEAQ (reference sequence). DNA of the CDR3: TGTGCCAGCAGCGCCGACAGTTATCAGCCCCAGCATTTT. It is translated as CASSADSYQPQHF.

This clonotype was recorded at least ten times. V gene TRBV2 combines with J gene TRBJ1-1, with D maybe TRBD1 (6 bases). The CDR3 contains 15 residues. Germline CDR1 is SNHLY and CDR2 is FYNNEI. V lost 6 bases, J lost 1 base, and 15 bases lay in between. The CDR3 loop is CASRYRVRTNTEAFF. In nucleotides, the CDR3 is TGTGCCAGCAGATACAGGGTCAGGACGAACACTGAAGCTTTCTTT.

Notes on this clonotype: Without the conserved terminal phenylalanine or tryptophan, this CDR3 likely stems from a read error. The DNA is omitted, as the CDR3 cannot be located on it reliably, and the CDR3 follows TCRdb's listing. V is TRBV20-1 and J is TRBJ1-4; whether TRBD1, the table's D call, matches the DNA was not checked. Germline V lookup: CDR1 DFQATT, CDR2 SNEGSKA (reference sequence). The CDR3 is 11 amino acids in total, end residues counted. The CDR3 here is CSASDQDRGLY.

The chain employs TRBV19 and TRBJ2-5; TRBD1 aligns across 10 bases. The CDR3 sequence is 16 residues long. The V segment lost 5 bases and the J segment 9 bases; nucleotides outside the gene matches: 15. CDR1 is LNHDA and CDR2 is SQIVND in the germline V gene (reference sequence). CDR3: CASSSRQGAVNQPQYF. Written as DNA, the CDR3 is TGTGCCAGTAGTTCCCGACAGGGGGCTGTCAACCAGCCCCAGTACTTC.

This clonotype was counted many times. The V gene is TRBV12-3 or TRBV12-4, the J gene TRBJ1-1, with D possibly TRBD1 on 5 matching bases. The CDR3 loop spans 15 amino acids. V gave up 2 bases and J gave up 1 base, with 11 bases separating them. In DNA form, the CDR3 reads TGTGCCAGCAGTTTACCCAGGGCCTCGAACACTGAAGCTTTCTTT. It codes for CASSLPRASNTEAFF.